Following are 16 T cell receptor beta chains from one sample sequenced in a study of human T cells and chemical hapten exposure. The time point is: patch test 1, 2 weeks after DPC sensitization. Treatment defined: therapeutic diphenylcyclopropenone sensitization with weekly scalp DPC. TCRdb reprocessed the RACE reads via MiXCR and lists one record per CDR3 protein. This repertoire shows 95,000 to 150,000 distinct CDR3 sequences, roughly 15% found once; its top ten account for about 0.85%. The source material was whole blood, sampled in connection with sensitization to the hapten diphenylcyclopropenone (DPC). The receptors derive from a man younger than 30 with alopecia areata. Some clones in this sample may be carry-over from other donors' samples.

This clonotype turned up a few times. V gene TRBV18 combines with J gene TRBJ2-7; no reliable D call. The CDR3 extends over 15 amino acids. Per germline, CDR1 KGHSH and CDR2 LQKENI. V was trimmed by 4 bases and J by 1 base, leaving 14 bases between them. The DNA for the CDR3 is TGTGCCAGCTCACGACGAGGAGCACGGTCCTACGAGCAGTACTTC. Translation gives CASSRRGARSYEQYF.

V usage is TRBV29-1 and J usage is TRBJ2-2; 10 bases align to TRBD2. Germline lookup yields CDR1 SQVTM and CDR2 ANQGSEA. V was pared by 7 bases and J by 9 bases, with 11 bases of the junction left unmatched. The CDR3 length is 14 residues. The CDR3 sequence is CSATSASGGRELFF. CDR3 nucleotide sequence: TGCAGCGCCACATCCGCTAGCGGGGGCCGGGAGCTGTTTTTT.

This chain connects TRBV7-2 to TRBJ2-1; 12 nucleotides align to TRBD2. This CDR3 has 15 amino acids. J lost 5 bases, V lost 4 bases, and 3 bases had no gene match. Germline-derived CDR1 and CDR2 are SGHTA and FQGNSA. For the CDR3, the DNA is TGTGCCAGCAGCTCTAGCGGGGGGGCACACAATGAGCAGTTCTTC. The encoded protein is CASSSSGGAHNEQFF.

This clonotype was seen a few times. The V and J genes are TRBV15 and TRBJ2-3; D is possibly TRBD1 (5 bases). V lost 0 bases, J lost 6 bases, and 10 bases lay in between. Germline V lookup: CDR1 LNHNV, CDR2 YYDKDF (reference sequence). The CDR3 extends over 14 amino acids. CDR3 DNA sequence: TGTGCCACCAGCAGAGACAGGGCAAGGGATACGCAGTATTTT. This codes for CATSRDRARDTQYF.

This clonotype was counted between two and nine times. This chain connects TRBV5-1 to TRBJ2-3; TRBD2 agrees at 9 bases. The trim removed 0 bases at V and 4 bases at J, leaving 12 bases unmatched. CDR1 and CDR2 from the germline V gene are SGHRS and YFSETQ. The CDR3 extends over 18 amino acids. CDR3 loop: CASSLAPPRRGGPDTQYF. DNA for the CDR3: TGCGCCAGCAGCTTGGCCCCCCCCCGGCGGGGGGGCCCAGATACGCAGTATTTT. Variable domain in full (rest from reference TRBV5-1 and TRBJ2-3): KAGVTQTPRYLIKTRGQQVTLSCSPISGHRSVSWYQQTPGQGLQFLFEYFSETQRNKGNFPGRFSGRQFSNSRSEMNVSTLELGDSALYLCASSLAPPRRGGPDTQYFGPGTRLTVL.

Regarding this clonotype: Possible read error: a much larger clone is one base away. The V call is TRBV5-6, the J call TRBJ2-3; D possibly corresponds to TRBD2 (6 bases). The V end was cut by 0 bases, the J end by 4 bases, with 9 bases between. CDR3 length: 14 amino acids. The germline gives CDR1 SGHDT, CDR2 YYEEEE. The DNA for the CDR3 is TGTGCCAGCAGCTTGGATGGGAGGCCAGATACGCAGTATTTT. Amino acid sequence: CASSLDGRPDTQYF.

V and J are TRBV9 and TRBJ1-1, with D uncertain. This CDR3 region has 12 residues. Per germline, CDR1 SGDLS and CDR2 YYNGEE. Trimming stripped 0 bases from V and 4 bases from J, with 4 bases between. The CDR3 bases are TGTGCCAGCAGCGTAGTGGCCACTGAAGCTTTCTTT. This sequence encodes CASSVVATEAFF.

In its sample, this clonotype was seen a few times. The chain uses TRBV13 and TRBJ2-4; D not resolved. Germline lookup yields CDR1 PRHDT and CDR2 FYEKMQ (reference sequence). The germline V and J ends were trimmed by 1 base and 9 bases, with 19 bases remaining between them. This CDR3 is 16 amino acids long. The CDR3 region is CASSLDGSPPLSIQYF. CDR3 in DNA: TGTGCCAGCAGCTTAGACGGCAGTCCTCCCTTGAGCATTCAGTACTTC.

The V call is TRBV11-2, the J call TRBJ2-3; 9 positions match TRBD1. The CDR3 contains 15 residues. The ends lost 8 bases at V and 3 bases at J; junction bases unmatched: 9. Per germline, CDR1 SGHAT and CDR2 FQNNGV. Written as DNA, the CDR3 is TGTGCCAGCTGCTCACAGGGGGCCTGGACAGATACGCAGTATTTT. Residues: CASCSQGAWTDTQYF.

Only a few counts were recorded for this clonotype. CDR3 loop: CASSQEGGGLNEAFF. The DNA of the CDR3 is TGTGCCAGCAGCCAAGAAGGAGGGGGTCTGAATGAAGCTTTCTTT. The chain employs TRBV3-1 and TRBJ1-1; D may be TRBD1 (6 bases). V lost 0 bases, J lost 7 bases, and 15 bases lay in between. Germline loops: CDR1 LGHDT, CDR2 YNNKEL (reference sequence). The CDR3 length is 15 residues.

A few counts support this clonotype. The chain combines TRBV4-3 with TRBJ2-2; D gene ambiguous. The CDR3 is 17 amino acids. The V end was cut by 1 base, the J end by 1 base, with 13 bases between. Germline V gene lookup returns CDR1 LGHNA and CDR2 YSLEER. The CDR3 sequence: CASSQVTDRRNTGELFF. CDR3 sequence (DNA): TGCGCCAGCAGCCAAGTCACAGACCGAAGGAACACCGGGGAGCTGTTTTTT.

The chain carries TRBV6-2 or TRBV6-3 and TRBJ1-1; no firm D call. Germline CDR1 and CDR2: MNHEY and SVGEGT. The V and J ends lost 5 bases and 1 base respectively, with 11 bases between them. CDR3 length: 14 residues. CDR3: CASSTQTANTEAFF. The CDR3 DNA sequence: TGTGCCAGCAGTACCCAGACGGCGAACACTGAAGCTTTCTTT.

This clonotype has only a few counts. This sequence joins TRBV18 and TRBJ2-5, with 7 bases fitting TRBD1. This CDR3 contains 15 residues. The J segment lost 5 bases and the V segment lost 1 base, leaving 7 bases of the junction unmatched. Germline loops: CDR1 KGHSH, CDR2 LQKENI. In nucleotides, the CDR3 is TGTGCCAGCTCACCACAGCTACAGGGGTACGAGACCCAGTACTTC. Amino acids: CASSPQLQGYETQYF. The entire variable domain, with the rest obtained from reference TRBV18 and TRBJ2-5, is as follows: NAGVMQNPRHLVRRRGQEARLRCSPMKGHSHVYWYRQLPEEGLKFMVYLQKENIIDESGMPKERFSAEFPKEGPSILRIQQVVRGDSAAYFCASSPQLQGYETQYFGPGTRLLVL.

This clonotype was seen repeatedly, ten times or more. The chain couples TRBV2 to TRBJ1-1; D unresolved. This CDR3 is 11 amino acids long. Trimming pared 10 bases from V and 0 bases from J, leaving 6 bases between. In germline, CDR1 is SNHLY, CDR2 FYNNEI. CDR3 nucleotides: TGTGCCACCATCATGAACACTGAAGCTTTCTTT. Translating it yields CATIMNTEAFF.

The chain employs TRBV11-2 and TRBJ2-2, with 10 bases lining up with TRBD2. The CDR3 has 18 residues. V lost 2 bases, J lost 0 bases, and 6 bases stayed unmatched. The germline gives CDR1 SGHAT, CDR2 FQNNGV. In DNA form, the CDR3 reads TGTGCCAGCAGCTTAACTAGCGGGACCCTCGCGAACACCGGGGAGCTGTTTTTT. It yields the protein CASSLTSGTLANTGELFF.

This chain joins TRBV11-2 and TRBJ2-5; D uncertain. The V end was cut by 0 bases, the J end by 10 bases, with 15 bases between. There are 14 residues in the CDR3. Germline assignment: CDR1 SGHAT and CDR2 FQNNGV. Written as DNA, the CDR3 is TGTGCCAGCAGCTTAGATTCCCCCCCGATCGTCCAGTACTTC. It specifies CASSLDSPPIVQYF.